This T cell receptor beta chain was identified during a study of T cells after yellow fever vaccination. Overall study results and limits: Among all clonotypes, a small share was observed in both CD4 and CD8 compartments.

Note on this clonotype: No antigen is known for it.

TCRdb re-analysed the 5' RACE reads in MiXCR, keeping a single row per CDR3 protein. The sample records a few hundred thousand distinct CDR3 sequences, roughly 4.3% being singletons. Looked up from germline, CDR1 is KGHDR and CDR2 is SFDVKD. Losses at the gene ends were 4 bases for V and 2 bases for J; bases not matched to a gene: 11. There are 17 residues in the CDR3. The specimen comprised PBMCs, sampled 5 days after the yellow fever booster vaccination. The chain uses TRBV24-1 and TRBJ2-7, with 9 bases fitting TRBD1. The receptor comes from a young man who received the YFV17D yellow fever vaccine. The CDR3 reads CATSDPMVGQGTYEQYF. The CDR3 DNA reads TGTGCCACCAGTGACCCCATGGTTGGACAGGGGACCTACGAGCAGTACTTC.